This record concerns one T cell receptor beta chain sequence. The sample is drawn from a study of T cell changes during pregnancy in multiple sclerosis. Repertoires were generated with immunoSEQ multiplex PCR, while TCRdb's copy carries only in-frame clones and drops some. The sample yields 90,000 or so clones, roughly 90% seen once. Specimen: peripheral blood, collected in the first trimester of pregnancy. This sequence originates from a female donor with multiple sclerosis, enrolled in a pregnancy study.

This CDR3 is CASSSRPTGDTEAFF. In nucleotides, the CDR3 is TGTGCCAGCAGTTCCAGGCCAACAGGAGACACTGAAGCTTTCTTT. J is TRBJ1-1 and V is TRBV6-5; perhaps TRBD1 as D (5 bases). The V end was cut by 4 bases, the J end by 3 bases, with 15 bases between. The CDR3 spans 15 residues. Germline V CDR1 and CDR2: MNHEY, SVGAGI.